This TCR beta chain emerged from a study of blood T cell repertoires in COVID-19. Assay: immunoSEQ multiplex PCR; the TCRdb copy retains only in-frame clones and omits some. Here the sample spans approximately 97,000 clones, roughly 80% being singletons. The CDR3 loop spans 17 amino acids. Germline V gene data show CDR1 as MGHDK and CDR2 as SYGVNS. V dropped 1 base and J dropped 3; count of bases not matched to a gene: 7. What was sequenced was peripheral blood. The J gene is TRBJ2-2, the V gene TRBV25-1; 8 bases are shared with TRBD2. This TCR was sampled from a man aged 55 to 70 with acute or convalescent COVID-19. CDR3 bases: TGTGCCAGCAGTGAATTGGGGACTAGGCGGTACACCGGGGAGCTGTTTTTT. This translates into CASSELGTRRYTGELFF. The full variable domain, rest sourced from reference TRBV25-1 and TRBJ2-2, is EADIYQTPRYLVIGTGKKITLECSQTMGHDKMYWYQQDPGMELHLIHYSYGVNSTEKGDLSSESTVSRIRTEHFPLTLESARPSHTSQYLCASSELGTRRYTGELFFGEGSRLTVL.